The T cell receptor (beta chain) described here comes from a study of cytomegalovirus exposure and HLA in healthy donors. The study's findings and limits: For most TCR sequences rarity was the rule, although some public TCRs occurred in many donors. Specificity of three CMV-associated chains for CMV antigens was verified in vitro.

In the case of this clone: Its antigen remains unknown.

Vbeta (60) and Jbeta (13) primers were used in the PCR. This table comes from immunoSEQ multiplex PCR, and its TCRdb copy is limited to in-frame clones, with some not included. The sample gives about 190,000 clones, 60% to 80% of which show up once; approximately 1.5% is in the top ten. The sample was PBMCs. The receptor's source is a woman between 18 and 30 years old in good health and CMV-seronegative.

The CDR3 bases are TGTGCCTTAGGCCTAGCGGGAGGGTTCTTTGGAAATGAGCAGTTCTTC. This gives the protein CALGLAGGFFGNEQFF. The chain carries TRBV30 and TRBJ2-1, with TRBD2 matching 12 bases. The CDR3 is 16 residues long. Germline V gene lookup returns CDR1 GTSNPN and CDR2 SVGIG (reference sequence). After removal of 7 bases from V and 7 bases from J, the junction contained 14 bases not matched to a gene. The full variable domain, rest sourced from reference TRBV30 and TRBJ2-1, is SQTIHQWPATLVQPVGSPLSLECTVEGTSNPNLYWYRQAAGRGLQLLFYSVGIGQISSEVPQNLSASRPQDRQFILSSKKLLLSDSGFYLCALGLAGGFFGNEQFFGPGTRLTVL.